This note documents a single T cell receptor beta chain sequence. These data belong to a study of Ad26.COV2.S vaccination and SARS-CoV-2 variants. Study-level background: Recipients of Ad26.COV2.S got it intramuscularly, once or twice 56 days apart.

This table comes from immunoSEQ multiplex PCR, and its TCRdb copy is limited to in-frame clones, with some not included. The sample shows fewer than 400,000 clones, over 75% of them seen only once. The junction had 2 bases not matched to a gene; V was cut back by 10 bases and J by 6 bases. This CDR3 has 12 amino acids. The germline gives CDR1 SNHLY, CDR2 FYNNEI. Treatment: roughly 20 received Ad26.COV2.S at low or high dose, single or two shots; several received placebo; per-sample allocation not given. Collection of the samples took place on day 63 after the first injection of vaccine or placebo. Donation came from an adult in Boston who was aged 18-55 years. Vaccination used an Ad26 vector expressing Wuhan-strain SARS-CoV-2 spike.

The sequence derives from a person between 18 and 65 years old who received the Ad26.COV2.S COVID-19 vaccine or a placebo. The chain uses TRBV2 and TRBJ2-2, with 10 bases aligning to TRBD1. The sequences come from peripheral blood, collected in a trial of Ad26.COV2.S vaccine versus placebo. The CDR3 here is CATGQGSGELFF. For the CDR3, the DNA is TGTGCCACGGGACAGGGGTCCGGGGAGCTGTTTTTT.